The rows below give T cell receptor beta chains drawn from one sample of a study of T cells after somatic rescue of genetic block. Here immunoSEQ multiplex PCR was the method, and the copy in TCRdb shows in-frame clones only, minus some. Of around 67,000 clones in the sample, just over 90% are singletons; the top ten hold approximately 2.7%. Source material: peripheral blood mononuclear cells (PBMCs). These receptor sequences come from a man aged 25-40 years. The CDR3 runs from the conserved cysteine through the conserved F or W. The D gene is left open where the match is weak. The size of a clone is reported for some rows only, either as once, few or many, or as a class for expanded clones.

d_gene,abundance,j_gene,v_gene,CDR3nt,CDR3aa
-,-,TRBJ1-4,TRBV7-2,TGTGCCAGCAGCCCCCCTCCGGGACTGAAACTGTTTTTT,CASSPPPGLKLFF
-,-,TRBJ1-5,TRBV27,TGTGCCAGCAGATACACCGGGTCGGTGGGACAGCCCCAGCATTTT,CASRYTGSVGQPQHF
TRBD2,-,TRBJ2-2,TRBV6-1,TGTGCCAGCCATAGCGGGACAAACACCGGGGAGCTGTTTTTT,CASHSGTNTGELFF
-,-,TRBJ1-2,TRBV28,TGTGCCAGCAGTCGAGCTACAGGAGCCGGGTACTATGGCTACACCTTC,CASSRATGAGYYGYTF
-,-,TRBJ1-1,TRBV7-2,TGTGCCAGCAGCTTACGATCCAGGGGATTTGGTGAAGCTTTCTTT,CASSLRSRGFGEAFF
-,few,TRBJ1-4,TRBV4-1,TGCGCCAGCAGCCGAGACACCTTTGCAACTAATGAAAAACTGTTTTTT,CASSRDTFATNEKLFF
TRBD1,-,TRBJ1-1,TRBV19,TGTGCCAGTATTGACACAGGGGTAGGCACTGAAGCTTTCTTT,CASIDTGVGTEAFF
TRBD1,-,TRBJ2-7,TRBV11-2,TGTGCCAGCAGCTTAGCCCCGACAGGGTACGAGCAGTACTTC,CASSLAPTGYEQYF
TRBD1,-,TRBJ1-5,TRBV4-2,TGTGCCAGCAGTGGGGACAGGCTCAATCAGCCCCAGCATTTT,CASSGDRLNQPQHF
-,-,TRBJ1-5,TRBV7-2,TGTGCCAGCAGCGTCGAATTAAATCAGCCCCAGCATTTT,CASSVELNQPQHF
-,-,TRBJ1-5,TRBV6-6,TGTGCCAGCAGTTACAGGGGGGCGTATCAGCCCCAGCATTTT,CASSYRGAYQPQHF
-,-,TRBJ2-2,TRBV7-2,TGTGCCAGCAGCCGCGGAAACACCGGGGAGCTGTTTTTT,CASSRGNTGELFF
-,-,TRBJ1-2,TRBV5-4,TGTGCCAGCAGCTTTGGGAAGAACTATGGCTACACCTTC,CASSFGKNYGYTF
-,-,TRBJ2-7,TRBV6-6,TGTGCCAGCAGTTACTCGTGGGTGGAGAGCTCCTACGAGCAGTACTTC,CASSYSWVESSYEQYF
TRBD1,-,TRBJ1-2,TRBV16,TGTGCCAGCAGCCGACAGGGTGACTATGGCTACACCTTC,CASSRQGDYGYTF
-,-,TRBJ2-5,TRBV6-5,TGTGCCAGCACCAGGGGGGCTAGGGACCAAGAGACCCAGTACTTC,CASTRGARDQETQYF
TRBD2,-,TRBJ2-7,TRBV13,TGTGCCAGCAGCTTAGGGACTAGCGGGAAGAACTCCTACGAGCAGTACTTC,CASSLGTSGKNSYEQYF
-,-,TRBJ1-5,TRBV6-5,TGTGCCAGCTCGTCCGGGATTAGCAATCAGCCCCAGCATTTT,CASSSGISNQPQHF
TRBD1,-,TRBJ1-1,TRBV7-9,TGTGCCAGCAGCTCCCGACAGGGGAGAGTCACTGAAGCTTTCTTT,CASSSRQGRVTEAFF
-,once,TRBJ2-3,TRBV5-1,TGCGCCAGCAGCTGGGGGTTTTCGTCAGATACGCAGTATTTT,CASSWGFSSDTQYF
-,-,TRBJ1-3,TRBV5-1,TGCGCCAGCAGCTTGGTGGGGCCGTCCTCTGGAAACACCATATATTTT,CASSLVGPSSGNTIYF
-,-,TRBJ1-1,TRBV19,TGTGCCAGTAGCAGAGACCACAGGGTCCTTCGGAACACTGAAGCTTTCTTT,CASSRDHRVLRNTEAFF
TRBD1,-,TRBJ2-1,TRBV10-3,TGTGCCATCAGTGACGGGACAGGGGAAAGAGAGCAGTTCTTC,CAISDGTGEREQFF
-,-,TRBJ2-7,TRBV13,TGTGCCAGCAGCTTAGGGCGGGACTCCTACGAGCAGTACTTC,CASSLGRDSYEQYF
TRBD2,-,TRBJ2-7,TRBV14,TGTGCCAGCAGCTCGGTTCTAGCGGGGAAGGCCTACGAGCAGTACTTC,CASSSVLAGKAYEQYF
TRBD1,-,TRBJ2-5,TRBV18,TGTGCCAGCTCACCACGAGGGACAGGGGGCGAGACCCAGTACTTC,CASSPRGTGGETQYF
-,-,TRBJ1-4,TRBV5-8,TGTGCCAGCAGCTTGCTCCGGGGGCCGGGGGAAAAACTGTTTTTT,CASSLLRGPGEKLFF